The next 20 T cell receptor beta chains were all read from a single sample in a study of cytomegalovirus exposure and HLA in healthy donors. With 60 Vbeta and 13 Jbeta primers, the PCR was carried out. The assay was immunoSEQ multiplex PCR, and TCRdb's table has in-frame clones only and misses some. This sample has tens of thousands of clones; around 75% occur once, and the top ten carry under 9%. The sequencing sample was made of PBMCs. These TCRs come from a man aged 55 to 70 in good health and CMV-seropositive.

The chain carries TRBV10-3 and TRBJ2-1; 15 bases map to TRBD2. V lost 6 bases, J lost 2 bases, and 11 bases stayed unmatched. There are 19 residues in the CDR3. In germline, CDR1 is ENHRY, CDR2 SYGVKD. Written as DNA, the CDR3 is TGTGCCATCAGAGGGGCGCTGGGGACTAGCGGGAGGACCTACAATGAGCAGTTCTTC. Translation: CAIRGALGTSGRTYNEQFF.

The rearrangement joins TRBV10-3 to TRBJ2-2, with D perhaps matching TRBD2 (5 bases). From germline, CDR1 is ENHRY and CDR2 SYGVKD. V lost 10 bases and J lost 0, with 15 bases in between. The CDR3 is made up of 15 amino acids. CDR3 amino acids: CATRGRTPNTGELFF. CDR3 DNA: TGTGCCACGCGAGGGCGGACCCCGAACACCGGGGAGCTGTTTTTT.

The gene calls are TRBV4-1 and TRBJ2-3; D not certain. V lost 1 base and J lost 2, with 10 bases in between. The CDR3 has 15 residues. The germline gives CDR1 MGHRA, CDR2 YSYEKL. CDR3 DNA: TGCGCCAGCAGCCAAGTGGCTGGAGACACAGATACGCAGTATTTT. Its translation is CASSQVAGDTDTQYF.

This clone has more than one count but fewer than ten. The rearrangement joins TRBV7-8 to TRBJ2-1, with D possibly TRBD1 on 5 matching bases. This CDR3 is 13 amino acids long. Looked up from germline, CDR1 is SGHVS and CDR2 is FQNEAQ. Trimming stripped 1 base from V and 10 bases from J, with 11 bases between. CDR3 nucleotide sequence: TGTGCCAGCAGCTTAGAGAGTTGGGGCGAGCAGTTCTTC. It specifies CASSLESWGEQFF.

This chain joins TRBV2 and TRBJ1-5; possible D gene TRBD1, 5 bases. From germline, CDR1 is SNHLY and CDR2 FYNNEI. The CDR3 totals 15 residues. Trimming took 4 bases from V and 0 from J, leaving 10 bases between them. CDR3 residues: CASSGRQNSNQPQHF. The DNA of the CDR3 is TGTGCCAGCAGTGGAAGACAGAATAGCAATCAGCCCCAGCATTTT.

This chain joins TRBV5-6 and TRBJ1-1; D is unclear. This CDR3 is built from 14 residues. Trimming pared 4 bases from V and 4 bases from J, leaving 14 bases between. Germline V CDR1 and CDR2: SGHDT, YYEEEE. In nucleotides, the CDR3 is TGTGCCAGCAGCCCCCTAGGTTATAGCACTGAAGCTTTCTTT. This codes for CASSPLGYSTEAFF.

The chain uses TRBV4-1 and TRBJ1-1, with D hard to call. The CDR3 has 15 residues. Germline CDR1 is MGHRA and CDR2 is YSYEKL. Trimming cost V 1 base and J 5 bases, with 14 bases left between them. CDR3 sequence (DNA): TGCGCCAGCAGCCAAGTTGGTGCGCCTCGGACTGAAGCTTTCTTT. Translating gives CASSQVGAPRTEAFF.

The V gene is TRBV11-2, the J gene TRBJ2-7; 7 nucleotides line up with TRBD1. The V gene end was trimmed by 3 bases and the J gene end by 6 bases; junction bases not matched to a gene: 11. The germline CDR1 and CDR2 sequences are SGHAT and FQNNGV. The CDR3 is made up of 15 amino acids. CDR3 protein: CASSFSKGALSEQYF. The CDR3 coding sequence is TGTGCCAGCAGCTTTTCAAAGGGGGCACTAAGCGAGCAGTACTTC.

This rearrangement joins TRBV2 to TRBJ1-1; TRBD1 matches 8 bases. The CDR3 contains 14 residues. With V trimmed by 7 bases and J by 0 bases, 4 bases remained unmatched. Germline CDR1 is SNHLY and CDR2 is FYNNEI. The CDR3 sequence: CASIPGQVNTEAFF. The CDR3 DNA reads as TGTGCCAGCATCCCGGGACAGGTGAACACTGAAGCTTTCTTT.

The J gene is TRBJ2-3, the V gene TRBV5-1, with D possibly matching TRBD2 (5 bases). This CDR3 has 16 residues. CDR1 and CDR2 (germline): SGHRS, YFSETQ. Trimming took 0 bases from V and 0 from J, leaving 11 bases between them. The CDR3 loop reads CASSLDGGRSTDTQYF. The DNA for the CDR3 is TGCGCCAGCAGCTTGGACGGTGGGAGAAGCACAGATACGCAGTATTTT.

J is TRBJ1-1 and V is TRBV6-5; D is uncertain. Germline CDR1 reads MNHEY; CDR2 reads SVGAGI. This CDR3 region has 13 residues. Trimming removed 6 bases from V and 0 bases from J, with 8 bases in between. Here the CDR3 reads CASRVEMNTEAFF. The CDR3 nucleotides are TGTGCCAGCAGAGTCGAGATGAACACTGAAGCTTTCTTT.

V and J are TRBV6-6 and TRBJ1-1, with 9 nucleotides matching TRBD1. Per germline, CDR1 MNHNY and CDR2 SVGAGI (reference sequence). The V segment lost 6 bases and the J segment 12 bases; nucleotides outside the gene matches: 8. This CDR3 contains 12 residues. CDR3 loop: CASRLDRGRSFF. In DNA, the CDR3 is TGTGCCAGCAGATTGGACAGGGGCCGGTCTTTCTTT.

The J gene is TRBJ2-4, the V gene TRBV11-3; D is unresolved. The V end was cut by 3 bases, the J end by 0 bases, with 12 bases between. Germline V CDR1 and CDR2: SGHNT, YENEEA. The CDR3 spans 16 residues. CDR3 DNA sequence: TGTGCCAGCAGCTTTTCCGATACTTTAGCCAAAAACATTCAGTACTTC. Translated: CASSFSDTLAKNIQYF.

The rearrangement joins TRBV10-1 to TRBJ2-1, with 11 bases identical to TRBD2. The CDR3 covers 16 residues. J was trimmed by 5 bases and V by 6 bases; bases with no gene match: 9. CDR1 WNHNN and CDR2 SYGVQD come from the germline V gene (reference sequence). The CDR3 DNA reads as TGCGCCAGCAGCCGGACCGGGACTAGCGGAAACAATGAGCAGTTCTTC. This encodes CASSRTGTSGNNEQFF.

V usage is TRBV5-5 and J usage is TRBJ1-2, with TRBD1 matching 7 bases. The CDR3 loop spans 13 amino acids. Germline CDR1 and CDR2: SGHKS and YYEKEE (reference sequence). J was trimmed by 4 bases and V by 6 bases; bases with no gene match: 6. For the CDR3, the DNA is TGTGCCAGCAACTATGGGACAGCCTATGGCTACACCTTC. This encodes CASNYGTAYGYTF.

The rearrangement uses TRBV7-2 and TRBJ1-5, with 8 bases fitting TRBD1. Losses at the gene ends were 3 bases for V and 1 base for J; bases not matched to a gene: 11. The CDR3 sequence is 18 residues long. Germline CDR1 SGHTA, CDR2 FQGNSA. The CDR3 loop reads CASSFRIPGQVSNQPQHF. The CDR3 nucleotides read TGTGCCAGCAGCTTTCGCATACCGGGACAGGTCAGCAATCAGCCCCAGCATTTT.

This clone was seen only a few times. The chain links TRBV15 to TRBJ2-1; TRBD2 is a possible D gene (7 bases). Germline CDR1 and CDR2: LNHNV and YYDKDF (reference sequence). The length of the CDR3 is 14 residues. V dropped 8 bases and J dropped 9 bases, with 20 bases sitting between them. The CDR3 nucleotides read TGTGCCACCGGAGGGGGGAGGGGAAGTGGTGAGCAGTTCTTC. Translation gives CATGGGRGSGEQFF.

The chain carries TRBV5-4 and TRBJ1-4, with a possible D match to TRBD1 (6 bases). Germline V gives CDR1 SGHNT, CDR2 YYREEE (reference sequence). This CDR3 region has 14 residues. The V end lost 4 bases, the J end lost 8 bases, and 15 bases lay between the germline ends. The CDR3 coding sequence is TGTGCCAGCAGCCACCACAGGGATGGGGAAAAACTGTTTTTT. Its protein product is CASSHHRDGEKLFF.

J is TRBJ1-1 and V is TRBV5-4; unclear D gene. V was clipped by 1 base and J by 5 bases, with 15 bases between them. Germline loops: CDR1 SGHNT, CDR2 YYREEE (reference sequence). The CDR3 has 15 residues. The CDR3 protein is CASSLPAGSVTEAFF. In DNA, the CDR3 is TGTGCCAGCAGCTTGCCGGCGGGTTCTGTTACTGAAGCTTTCTTT.

The chain couples TRBV29-1 to TRBJ1-1; D is perhaps TRBD1 (6 bases). V lost 6 bases, J lost 0 bases, and 14 bases lay in between. The CDR3 spans 14 residues. CDR1 and CDR2 (germline): SQVTM, ANQGSEA. CDR3 protein: CSVAGQSMNTEAFF. In DNA form, the CDR3 reads TGCAGCGTCGCTGGACAGTCCATGAACACTGAAGCTTTCTTT.